The TCR beta chain described here comes from a study of blood T cell repertoires in COVID-19. About the research overall: Sample material is recorded as cDNA or gDNA derived from T cells, B-cell-depleted T cells, or PBMCs.

Per the authors' pipeline: Reference gene primer amplification yielded estimated nucleated cell counts. TCRdb's copy holds only in-frame clones and misses some; the assay was immunoSEQ multiplex PCR. The V and J calls and clone size were taken over from that table, and D and trimming were inferred from the DNA. Of approximately 270,000 clones listed, approximately 84% are singletons. The TCR originated in an older person with COVID-19, enrolled during active disease. The sequenced sample was peripheral blood.

The CDR3 spells CASSAQGIGELFF. As DNA, the CDR3 is TGTGCCAGCAGCGCTCAGGGTATCGGGGAGCTGTTTTTT. The chain carries TRBV3-1 (or the pseudogene TRBV3-2) and TRBJ2-2, with D maybe TRBD1 (5 bases). V dropped 5 bases and J dropped 7 bases, with 11 bases sitting between them. The CDR3 contains 13 residues. Germline V gene lookup returns CDR1 LGHDT and CDR2 YNNKEL (reference sequence).